These 23 T cell receptor beta chains came from one sample sequenced in a study of cytomegalovirus exposure and HLA in healthy donors. PCR was performed using 60 Vbeta and 13 Jbeta primers. Clones were read by immunoSEQ multiplex PCR, and TCRdb kept only the in-frame ones, dropping some. The sample has fewer than 200,000 clones; more than 70% are singletons. The sequencing sample was made of PBMCs. These receptors came from a girl between 5 and 17 years old in good health and CMV-seronegative.

The chain joins TRBV4-1 to TRBJ1-1; D perhaps matches TRBD1 (6 bases). This CDR3 has 14 amino acids. CDR1 and CDR2 from the germline V gene are MGHRA and YSYEKL. Trimming removed 0 bases from V and 6 bases from J, with 11 bases in between. CDR3 sequence reads: CASSQDFGQPEAFF. For the CDR3, the DNA is TGCGCCAGCAGCCAAGATTTCGGACAGCCTGAAGCTTTCTTT.

The rearrangement joins TRBV6-4 to TRBJ2-1; no clear D gene. V was shortened by 0 bases and J by 6 bases, with 6 bases between the two germline ends. Per the germline V gene, CDR1 is MRHNA and CDR2 is SNTAGT. The CDR3 consists of 13 residues. For the CDR3, the DNA is TGTGCCAGCAGTGACTCGGTGGCCAATGAGCAGTTCTTC. This gives the protein CASSDSVANEQFF.

Written as DNA, the CDR3 is TGCGCCAGCGCGGTGGCTAGCGGGGGCTACGAGCAGTACTTC. Its protein product is CASAVASGGYEQYF. V usage is TRBV5-1 and J usage is TRBJ2-7; 10 nucleotides line up with TRBD2. J was trimmed by 3 bases and V by 7 bases; bases with no gene match: 7. The CDR3 is 14 residues long. Germline V gene sequence: CDR1 SGHRS, CDR2 YFSETQ.

The chain employs TRBV4-1 and TRBJ2-7, with TRBD1 as a possible D gene (5 bases). The CDR3 consists of 16 residues. In germline, CDR1 is MGHRA, CDR2 YSYEKL. V gave up 4 bases and J gave up 3 bases, with 19 bases separating them. For the CDR3, the DNA is TGCGCCAGCAGCCCGACAGATTGGGGTTCTTTCTACGAGCAGTACTTC. It yields the protein CASSPTDWGSFYEQYF.

The gene calls are TRBV6-5 and TRBJ1-1, with unresolved D. V dropped 0 bases and J dropped 5 bases, with 13 bases sitting between them. Germline CDR1 reads MNHEY; CDR2 reads SVGAGI. The CDR3 covers 15 residues. CDR3 bases: TGTGCCAGCAGTTACTCAGGGCGGGGATGGACTGAAGCTTTCTTT. Translation: CASSYSGRGWTEAFF.

The CDR3 nucleotides read TGTGCCAGCAGCTTAGGGCCGGGTTTAGGAGAAAAACTGTTTTTT. Encoded protein: CASSLGPGLGEKLFF. This chain joins TRBV7-2 and TRBJ1-4, with D unresolved. Germline CDR1 is SGHTA and CDR2 is FQGNSA. CDR3 length equals 15 residues. V lost 1 base and J 8 bases, leaving 14 bases between the germline ends.

This chain joins TRBV6-5 and TRBJ1-2, with 7 nucleotides matching TRBD1. The CDR3 is made up of 12 amino acids. Germline V gene data show CDR1 as MNHEY and CDR2 as SVGAGI. Germline trimming cut 7 bases from V and 2 bases from J; bases unmatched to any gene: 1. This CDR3 reads CASKDRNYGYTF. The DNA of the CDR3 is TGTGCCAGCAAGGACAGGAACTATGGCTACACCTTC.

The rearrangement links TRBV30 to TRBJ1-2; no definite D call. V lost 4 bases and J 4 bases, leaving 10 bases between the germline ends. Germline CDR1 and CDR2: GTSNPN and SVGIG (reference sequence). The CDR3 has 12 residues. This CDR3 is CAWNGGTYGYTF. The CDR3 nucleotides read TGTGCCTGGAATGGCGGCACCTATGGCTACACCTTC.

V gene TRBV9 combines with J gene TRBJ2-5, with 13 bases aligning to TRBD2. The CDR3 sequence is 16 residues long. After removal of 3 bases from V and 2 bases from J, the junction contained 4 bases not matched to a gene. CDR1 SGDLS and CDR2 YYNGEE come from the germline V gene. CDR3 bases: TGTGCCAGCAGCGAAACGGGACTAGCGGGGCAAGAGACCCAGTACTTC. It translates to CASSETGLAGQETQYF.

The chain couples TRBV10-2 to TRBJ2-1; 10 nucleotides agree with TRBD2. The CDR3 runs 13 residues. Germline V lookup: CDR1 WSHSY, CDR2 SAAADI. Unmatched junction bases numbered 2, after V lost 6 bases and J lost 6 bases. The CDR3 coding sequence is TGCGCCAGCAGCCGGACTAGCGGCAATGAGCAGTTCTTC. It encodes CASSRTSGNEQFF.

The V gene is TRBV2, the J gene TRBJ2-4, with 8 bases fitting TRBD1. There are 16 residues in the CDR3. V shed 7 bases and J 0 bases; nucleotides not matched to a gene: 8. Germline CDR1 and CDR2: SNHLY and FYNNEI. CDR3 in amino acids: CASIPRDRLAKNIQYF. For the CDR3, the DNA is TGTGCCAGCATCCCCCGGGACAGGCTAGCCAAAAACATTCAGTACTTC.

V and J are TRBV2 and TRBJ2-3; TRBD2 might be the D (7 bases). The CDR3 loop spans 15 amino acids. Germline CDR1 and CDR2: SNHLY and FYNNEI. The V end lost 2 bases, the J end lost 3 bases, and 12 bases lay between the germline ends. The chain's CDR3 is CASSERGRATDTQYF. For the CDR3, the DNA is TGTGCCAGCAGTGAAAGGGGGAGGGCGACAGATACGCAGTATTTT.

The chain joins TRBV5-1 to TRBJ1-1; D is ambiguous. The germline gives CDR1 SGHRS, CDR2 YFSETQ. With 6 bases removed from V and 0 bases from J, the gap between germline ends came to 12 bases. The CDR3 extends over 14 amino acids. Here the CDR3 reads CASTPGPVNTEAFF. In nucleotides, the CDR3 is TGCGCCAGCACCCCCGGTCCCGTGAACACTGAAGCTTTCTTT.

This clone was counted only a few times. The chain recombines TRBV5-1 with TRBJ2-7, with 7 bases lining up with TRBD2. Germline CDR1 reads SGHRS; CDR2 reads YFSETQ. Trimming removed 0 bases from V and 6 bases from J; junction bases left unmatched: 3. The CDR3 length is 13 residues. CDR3 loop: CASSLGGGGEQYF. Written as DNA, the CDR3 is TGCGCCAGCAGCTTGGGGGGCGGGGGCGAGCAGTACTTC.

This clone turned up a few times. The chain employs TRBV7-8 and TRBJ1-4; the match to TRBD1 covers 7 bases. The CDR3 has 14 amino acids. With 5 bases clipped from V and 5 bases from J, the junction kept 5 bases outside the gene matches. From germline, CDR1 is SGHVS and CDR2 FQNEAQ. CDR3 DNA: TGTGCCAGCAGCAGGGGACAGCAGAATGAAAAACTGTTTTTT. Residues: CASSRGQQNEKLFF.

On this clone itself: The CDR3 does not close with the conserved phenylalanine or tryptophan, likely indicating a read error. The chain links TRBV19 to TRBJ1-1; no firm D call. Germline V gene lookup returns CDR1 LNHDA and CDR2 SQIVND (reference sequence). CDR3 length equals 15 residues. The ends were cut back, 3 bases at V and 2 bases at J, with 13 bases in the middle. In DNA form, the CDR3 reads TGTGCCAGTAGTATTGGGAGTTGGAGCAACACTGAAGCTTTCCTT. This encodes CASSIGSWSNTEAFL.

The chain recombines TRBV5-1 with TRBJ2-5; TRBD2 aligns across 13 bases. After removal of 4 bases from V and 1 base from J, the junction contained 4 bases not matched to a gene. The CDR3 is 16 residues long. Per germline, CDR1 SGHRS and CDR2 YFSETQ. CDR3 DNA sequence: TGCGCCAGCAGCCTCACTAGCGGGGGGGCCCAAGAGACCCAGTACTTC. Its protein product is CASSLTSGGAQETQYF.

This chain connects TRBV5-1 to TRBJ1-4; D possibly corresponds to TRBD1 (5 bases). The V and J ends lost 2 bases and 8 bases respectively, with 31 bases between them. The CDR3 covers 20 residues. Looked up from germline, CDR1 is SGHRS and CDR2 is YFSETQ. The CDR3 DNA sequence: TGCGCCAGCAGCTTAGCCGGGACGGAGGGAAATACGCAAAAAAAGGAAAAACTGTTTTTT. Protein product: CASSLAGTEGNTQKKEKLFF.

The rearrangement links TRBV19 to TRBJ1-1, with 7 bases lining up with TRBD1. Germline CDR1 reads LNHDA; CDR2 reads SQIVND (reference sequence). The CDR3 contains 15 residues. V lost 6 bases, J lost 1 base, and 8 bases stayed unmatched. For the CDR3, the DNA is TGTGCCAGTAGCCAGGGACAGCGACCGAACACTGAAGCTTTCTTT. Protein: CASSQGQRPNTEAFF.

The chain couples TRBV2 to TRBJ1-2; TRBD1 aligns across 10 bases. The CDR3 extends over 17 amino acids. Trimming cost V 4 bases and J 2 bases; bases outside gene matches: 10. Germline values: CDR1 SNHLY, CDR2 FYNNEI. The DNA of the CDR3 is TGTGCCAGCAGTGGAGACAGGGGGCGCTTGAGGAACTATGGCTACACCTTC. This translates into CASSGDRGRLRNYGYTF.

J is TRBJ1-6 and V is TRBV6-1, with D maybe TRBD1 (5 bases). Between the trimmed V and J ends, which lost 0 bases and 12 bases, there was a span of 9 bases. Germline V gene sequence: CDR1 MNHNS, CDR2 SASEGT. The CDR3 has 13 amino acids. CDR3 in DNA: TGTGCCAGCAGTGAAGCGCTTAGGGGACCCCTCCACTTT. Its protein product is CASSEALRGPLHF.

This chain links TRBV27 with TRBJ1-5; no reliable D call. The germline V gene encodes CDR1 MNHEY and CDR2 SMNVEV (reference sequence). The CDR3 covers 15 residues. The V gene lost 6 bases and the J gene lost 3 bases, with 15 bases spanning the gap. CDR3 sequence reads: CASRADGRDNQPQHF. In DNA, the CDR3 is TGTGCCAGCAGAGCGGACGGGCGGGACAATCAGCCCCAGCATTTT.

The chain is built from TRBV29-1 and TRBJ1-2, with 7 positions matching TRBD1. The CDR3 extends over 15 amino acids. Trimming cost V 6 bases and J 0 bases; bases outside gene matches: 10. The germline CDR1 and CDR2 sequences are SQVTM and ANQGSEA. The CDR3 sequence is CSVIGRGIANYGYTF. The CDR3 DNA reads as TGCAGCGTCATCGGCAGGGGGATTGCTAACTATGGCTACACCTTC.